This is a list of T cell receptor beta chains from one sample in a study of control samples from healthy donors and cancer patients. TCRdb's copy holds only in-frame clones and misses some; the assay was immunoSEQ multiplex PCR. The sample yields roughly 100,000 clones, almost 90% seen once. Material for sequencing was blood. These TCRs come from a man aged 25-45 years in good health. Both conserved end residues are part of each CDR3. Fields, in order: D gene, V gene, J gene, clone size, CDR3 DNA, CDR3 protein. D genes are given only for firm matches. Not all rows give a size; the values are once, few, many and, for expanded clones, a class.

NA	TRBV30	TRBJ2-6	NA	TGTGCCTGGAAAGTGAGTGGGGCCAACGTCCTGACTTTC	CAWKVSGANVLTF
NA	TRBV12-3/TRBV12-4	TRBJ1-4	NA	TGTGCCAGCAGTTTATGGGGGACTGAAAAACTGTTTTTT	CASSLWGTEKLFF
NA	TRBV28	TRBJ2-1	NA	TGTGCCAGCAGTCAACGGGAGAGGTACAATGAGCAGTTCTTC	CASSQRERYNEQFF
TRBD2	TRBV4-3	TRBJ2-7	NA	TGCGCCAGCAGCCAAGGGGTGGGTAGCGGGAGTTATGGGACCTACGAGCAGTACTTC	CASSQGVGSGSYGTYEQYF
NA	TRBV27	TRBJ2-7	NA	TGTGCCAGCAGTTTCCGCGAATCGCCCTACGAGCAGTACTTC	CASSFRESPYEQYF
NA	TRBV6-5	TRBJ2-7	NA	TGTGCCAGCAGTTACTCGATTTGGGGAAGCTACGAGCAGTACTTC	CASSYSIWGSYEQYF
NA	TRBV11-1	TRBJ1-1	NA	TGTGCCAGCAGCTTAGGTCAGACGATGAACACTGAAGCTTTCTTT	CASSLGQTMNTEAFF
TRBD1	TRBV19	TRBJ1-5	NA	TGTGCCAGTAGTATTCCCCGGACAGGGACCAATCAGCCCCAGCATTTT	CASSIPRTGTNQPQHF
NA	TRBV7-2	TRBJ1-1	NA	TGTGCCAGCAGCTTAACCGGACGGATGAACACTGAAGCTTTCTTT	CASSLTGRMNTEAFF
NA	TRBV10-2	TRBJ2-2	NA	TGCGCCAGCAGTGAAGCTAGCGCGGTCACCGGGGAGCTGTTTTTT	CASSEASAVTGELFF
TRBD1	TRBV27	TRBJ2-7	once	TGTGCCACCGGGCCTGGGACAGATACCTACGAGCAGTACTTC	CATGPGTDTYEQYF
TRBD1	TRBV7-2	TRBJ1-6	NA	TGTGCCAGCAGCTTACAACAGGGGGGAAATTCACCCCTCCACTTT	CASSLQQGGNSPLHF
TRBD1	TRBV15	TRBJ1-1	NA	TGTGCCACCAGCAGTTCAGGGGGCTTTAATACTGAAGCTTTCTTT	CATSSSGGFNTEAFF
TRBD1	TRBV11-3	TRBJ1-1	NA	TGTGCCAGCAGCTTAGCAACCGGGACAGGGCCATTGAACACTGAAGCTTTCTTT	CASSLATGTGPLNTEAFF
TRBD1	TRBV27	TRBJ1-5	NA	TGTGCCAGCAGTTTGGGCAGGGGGCTAGACCAGCCCCAGCATTTT	CASSLGRGLDQPQHF
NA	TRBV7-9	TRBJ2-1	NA	TGTGCCAGCAGCCCGGGACACAGCTCCTACAATGAGCAGTTCTTC	CASSPGHSSYNEQFF
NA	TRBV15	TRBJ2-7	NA	TGTGCCACCGACGACGGTGGGGGTGCGAGGGAGCAGTACTTC	CATDDGGGAREQYF
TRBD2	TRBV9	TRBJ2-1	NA	TGTGCCAGCACCACGACTAGCGGAGATTACAATGAGCAGTTCTTC	CASTTTSGDYNEQFF
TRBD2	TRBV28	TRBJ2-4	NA	TGTGCCAGCAGTTTTTTTAGTAGCGGGAGGGCCGGTTTTCAGTACTTC	CASSFFSSGRAGFQYF
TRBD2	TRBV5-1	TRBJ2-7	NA	TGCGCCAGCAGCCGGGGACTAGCGGCCTCCCGGGGGAACTACGAGCAGTACTTC	CASSRGLAASRGNYEQYF
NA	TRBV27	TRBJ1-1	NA	TGTGCCAGCAGTTTATTATCAGGCGCCGAGGAAGCTTTCTTT	CASSLLSGAEEAFF
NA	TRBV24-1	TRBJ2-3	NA	TGTGCCACCAGTGATCCGACCGGCGAAACTAGCACAGATACGCAGTATTTT	CATSDPTGETSTDTQYF
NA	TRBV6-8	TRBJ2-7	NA	TGTGCCAGCATGGGGTTCTACGAGCAGTACTTC	CASMGFYEQYF
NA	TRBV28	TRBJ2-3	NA	TGTGCCAGCAGTTTATTACTAGCAGCTAGCACAGATACGCAGTATTTT	CASSLLLAASTDTQYF
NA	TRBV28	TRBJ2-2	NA	TGTGCCAGCAGGCGGCGTCTGGGCGCGGGCACCGGGGAGCTGTTTTTT	CASRRRLGAGTGELFF
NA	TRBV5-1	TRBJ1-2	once	TGCGCCAGCAGCTTGGGCTTGAAGCCCGGGACTGCCGAAGGCTACACCTTC	CASSLGLKPGTAEGYTF